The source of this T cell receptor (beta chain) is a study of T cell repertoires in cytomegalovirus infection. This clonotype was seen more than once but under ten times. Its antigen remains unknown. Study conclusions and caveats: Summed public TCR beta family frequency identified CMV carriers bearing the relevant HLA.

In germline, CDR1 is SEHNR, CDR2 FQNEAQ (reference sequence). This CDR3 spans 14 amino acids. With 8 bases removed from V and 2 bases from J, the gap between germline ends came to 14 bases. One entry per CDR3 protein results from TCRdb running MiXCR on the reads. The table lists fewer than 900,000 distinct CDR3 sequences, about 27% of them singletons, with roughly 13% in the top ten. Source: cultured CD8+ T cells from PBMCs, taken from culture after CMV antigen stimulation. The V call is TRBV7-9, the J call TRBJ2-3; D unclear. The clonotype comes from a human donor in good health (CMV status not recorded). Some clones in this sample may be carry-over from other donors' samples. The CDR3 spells CASEPLVSTDTQYF. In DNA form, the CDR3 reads TGTGCCAGCGAACCGTTAGTCTCCACAGATACGCAGTATTTT.